These T cell receptor beta chains were read from a single sample in a study of blood T cells in healthy people across ages. TCRdb ran MiXCR on the 5' RACE reads and lists one entry per CDR3 protein. The profile shows 550,000 to 750,000 distinct CDR3 sequences, around 21% of them singletons. Input material: blood. The receptor set was obtained from a man aged 65 to 85 in good health. Both conserved end residues are part of each CDR3. The D gene is left open where the match is weak. Only part of the rows carry a size: once, few, many, or a class if the clone is expanded.

V gene: TRBV29-1; D gene: .; J gene: TRBJ1-4; clone size: many; CDR3 protein: CSGRVGEKLFF; CDR3 DNA: TGCAGCGGGAGGGTGGGTGAAAAACTGTTTTTT
V gene: TRBV11-2; D gene: .; J gene: TRBJ1-6; clone size: few; CDR3 protein: CASSRTGSGYNSPLHF; CDR3 DNA: TGTGCCAGCAGCCGAACAGGGAGCGGATATAATTCACCCCTCCACTTT
V gene: TRBV9; D gene: TRBD2; J gene: TRBJ2-7; clone size: .; CDR3 protein: CASSVDSGPYEQYF; CDR3 DNA: TGTGCCAGCAGCGTAGATAGCGGGCCGTACGAGCAGTACTTC
V gene: TRBV29-1; D gene: TRBD1; J gene: TRBJ1-1; clone size: .; CDR3 protein: CSGKQGTGNTEAFF; CDR3 DNA: TGCAGCGGTAAACAGGGGACCGGGAACACTGAAGCTTTCTTT
V gene: TRBV19; D gene: .; J gene: TRBJ1-2; clone size: .; CDR3 protein: CASSTGRNYGYTF; CDR3 DNA: TGTGCCAGTAGTACCGGACGGAACTATGGCTACACCTTC
V gene: TRBV9; D gene: .; J gene: TRBJ2-3; clone size: few; CDR3 protein: CASSPRRGAADTQYF; CDR3 DNA: TGTGCCAGCAGCCCAAGAAGGGGTGCGGCAGATACGCAGTATTTT
V gene: TRBV20-1; D gene: .; J gene: TRBJ2-1; clone size: few; CDR3 protein: CSARARDHNEQFF; CDR3 DNA: TGCAGTGCTAGAGCTCGGGATCACAATGAGCAGTTCTTC
V gene: TRBV27; D gene: .; J gene: TRBJ2-1; clone size: .; CDR3 protein: CASSPTGLRNRDEQFF; CDR3 DNA: TGTGCCAGCAGTCCAACAGGGTTAAGAAATCGGGATGAGCAGTTCTTC
V gene: TRBV5-1; D gene: .; J gene: TRBJ2-3; clone size: .; CDR3 protein: CASSLGVGPREDTQYF; CDR3 DNA: TGCGCCAGCAGCTTGGGGGTCGGGCCCCGAGAAGATACGCAGTATTTT
V gene: TRBV20-1; D gene: .; J gene: TRBJ1-1; clone size: .; CDR3 protein: CSARGGGNTEAFF; CDR3 DNA: TGCAGTGCTAGGGGCGGGGGGAACACTGAAGCTTTCTTT
V gene: TRBV7-2; D gene: .; J gene: TRBJ1-2; clone size: .; CDR3 protein: CASSSAADRLYGYTF; CDR3 DNA: TGTGCCAGCAGCTCAGCAGCCGACAGGCTATATGGCTACACCTTC
V gene: TRBV20-1; D gene: .; J gene: TRBJ1-4; clone size: few; CDR3 protein: CSATGHLASNEKLFF; CDR3 DNA: TGCAGTGCTACGGGACACCTAGCCTCTAATGAAAAACTGTTTTTT
V gene: TRBV15; D gene: .; J gene: TRBJ2-1; clone size: few; CDR3 protein: CATSSTRSEQFF; CDR3 DNA: TGTGCCACCAGCAGCACTAGGAGTGAGCAGTTCTTC
V gene: TRBV5-4; D gene: .; J gene: TRBJ2-7; clone size: few; CDR3 protein: CASRKEPSELYEQYF; CDR3 DNA: TGTGCCAGCAGAAAAGAACCGTCGGAACTGTACGAGCAGTACTTC
V gene: TRBV4-3; D gene: .; J gene: TRBJ1-2; clone size: .; CDR3 protein: CASSPPGRGTYGYAF; CDR3 DNA: TGCGCCAGCAGCCCTCCGGGCCGGGGTACCTATGGCTACGCCTTC
V gene: TRBV28; D gene: .; J gene: TRBJ2-4; clone size: .; CDR3 protein: CSGQARGGKDIQYF; CDR3 DNA: TGTTCAGGCCAGGCTAGGGGTGGCAAAGACATTCAGTACTTC
V gene: TRBV5-1; D gene: .; J gene: TRBJ2-1; clone size: few; CDR3 protein: CASSLLAENYNEQFF; CDR3 DNA: TGCGCCAGCAGCTTATTAGCGGAGAACTACAATGAGCAGTTCTTC
V gene: TRBV10-3; D gene: TRBD2; J gene: TRBJ2-1; clone size: .; CDR3 protein: CAISGDSGKGGNEQFF; CDR3 DNA: TGTGCCATCAGTGGGGATAGCGGGAAGGGGGGCAATGAGCAGTTCTTC
V gene: TRBV18; D gene: .; J gene: TRBJ2-1; clone size: .; CDR3 protein: CASSPSNRVAYNEQFF; CDR3 DNA: TGTGCCAGCTCACCCTCGAACAGGGTAGCCTACAATGAGCAGTTCTTC